The clone carrying this T cell receptor beta chain was seen a single time. Germline-derived CDR1 and CDR2 are SNHLY and FYNNEI. Trimming left V 5 bases short and J 1 base short, with 6 bases between. The CDR3 sequence is 14 residues long. These data come from a study of CD8+ T cells in alopecia areata. About the research overall: Severity of treated patients was scored by affected scalp percentage.

RNA was extracted and reverse transcribed into cDNA as the sequencing template. Profiling relied on immunoSEQ multiplex PCR, and the TCRdb table lists in-frame clones only, not all of them. Of fewer than 110,000 clones detected, around 86% appear once; the ten largest clones hold 11%. Documented treatment: oral pan-JAK inhibitor, 5-10 mg twice daily. The chain combines TRBV2 with TRBJ2-6, with D maybe TRBD2 (5 bases). This material consisted of CD8+ T cells sorted from blood, taken around week 31, from a patient treated with tofacitinib. The source of this sequence is a human donor with alopecia areata. This CDR3 reads CASSRGSGANVLTF. The CDR3 nucleotides read TGTGCCAGCAGTCGGGGATCTGGGGCCAACGTCCTGACTTTC. The entire variable domain, with the rest obtained from reference TRBV2 and TRBJ2-6, is as follows: EPEVTQTPSHQVTQMGQEVILRCVPISNHLYFYWYRQILGQKVEFLVSFYNNEISEKSEIFDDQFSVERPDGSNFTLKIRSTKLEDSAMYFCASSRGSGANVLTFGAGSRLTVL.